The 10 T cell receptor beta chains below come from one sample, sequenced in a study of T cell changes during pregnancy in multiple sclerosis. Assay: immunoSEQ multiplex PCR; the TCRdb copy retains only in-frame clones and omits some. The repertoire includes roughly 41,000 clones, roughly nine tenths of them detected once, and approximately 0.61% sits in the top ten. The source was CD4+ T cells from peripheral blood mononuclear cells, collected in the first trimester of pregnancy. These receptors all stem from a female donor with multiple sclerosis, enrolled in a pregnancy study.

V usage is TRBV7-9 and J usage is TRBJ1-5; perhaps TRBD1 as D (6 bases). Trimming removed 3 bases at V and 5 bases at J, with 8 bases between. CDR1 and CDR2 from the germline V gene are SEHNR and FQNEAQ (reference sequence). There are 13 residues in the CDR3. CDR3 sequence (DNA): TGTGCCAGCAGCTTGAGGACAGATCAGCCCCAGCATTTT. Amino acid sequence: CASSLRTDQPQHF.

This rearrangement joins TRBV6-1 to TRBJ2-3; the match to TRBD2 covers 7 bases. CDR1 and CDR2 (germline): MNHNS, SASEGT. V lost 4 bases to trimming and J lost 1 base; unmatched junction nucleotides: 5. There are 15 residues in the CDR3. CDR3 sequence: CASSGLSGGTDTQYF. The CDR3 nucleotides read TGTGCCAGCAGTGGTCTCAGCGGGGGCACAGATACGCAGTATTTT.

The chain carries TRBV9 and TRBJ1-1; the D is unclear. Germline V gene lookup returns CDR1 SGDLS and CDR2 YYNGEE. The CDR3 runs 14 residues. Trimming stripped 0 bases from V and 0 bases from J, with 6 bases between. The CDR3: CASSVEAMNTEAFF. The DNA of the CDR3 is TGTGCCAGCAGCGTAGAAGCTATGAACACTGAAGCTTTCTTT.

The rearrangement joins TRBV6-5 to TRBJ2-7, with 8 bases matching TRBD1. The CDR3 is made up of 13 amino acids. The V segment lost 6 bases and the J segment 4 bases; nucleotides outside the gene matches: 5. The germline V gene encodes CDR1 MNHEY and CDR2 SVGAGI. The CDR3 DNA reads as TGTGCCAGCAGAGGGACAGGATTGTACGAGCAGTACTTC. Its protein product is CASRGTGLYEQYF.

This clone was seen a single time. The chain has TRBV6-6 and TRBJ1-2; weak D call: TRBD1 (5 bases). Germline values: CDR1 MNHNY, CDR2 SVGAGI (reference sequence). This CDR3 has 15 amino acids. Trimming shortened V by 2 bases and J by 3 bases, and 13 bases separated the two germline ends. CDR3 DNA: TGTGCCAGCAGTTACCCGGTGGGGCTGGACTATGGCTACACCTTC. This sequence encodes CASSYPVGLDYGYTF.

The chain joins TRBV18 to TRBJ1-3; D is ambiguous. Germline CDR1 reads KGHSH; CDR2 reads LQKENI. The CDR3 contains 14 residues. V lost 3 bases, J lost 0 bases, and 6 bases lay in between. The CDR3 spells CASSPEGSGNTIYF. The CDR3 nucleotides are TGTGCCAGCTCACCGGAGGGCTCTGGAAACACCATATATTTT.

The CDR3 spells CASSPQTVNTGELFF. DNA of the CDR3: TGTGCCAGCTCACCCCAGACAGTGAACACCGGGGAGCTGTTTTTT. This chain uses TRBV18 with TRBJ2-2; perhaps TRBD1 as D (5 bases). Trimming shortened V by 3 bases and J by 1 base, and 9 bases separated the two germline ends. The germline V gene encodes CDR1 KGHSH and CDR2 LQKENI. CDR3 length: 15 residues. Using reference TRBV18 and TRBJ2-2 for the parts outside the CDR3, the full variable domain is NAGVMQNPRHLVRRRGQEARLRCSPMKGHSHVYWYRQLPEEGLKFMVYLQKENIIDESGMPKERFSAEFPKEGPSILRIQQVVRGDSAAYFCASSPQTVNTGELFFGEGSRLTVL.

The rearrangement links TRBV6-5 to TRBJ2-5, with a possible D match to TRBD2 (5 bases). The CDR3 spans 13 residues. CDR1 and CDR2 (germline): MNHEY, SVGAGI. The V gene lost 4 bases and the J gene lost 7 bases, with 13 bases spanning the gap. CDR3 region: CASSSDTSGTQYF. DNA of the CDR3: TGTGCCAGCAGTTCCGACACCAGCGGGACCCAGTACTTC.

J is TRBJ1-2 and V is TRBV9, with D possibly matching TRBD1 (5 bases). The V gene's germline CDR1 is SGDLS and CDR2 YYNGEE. CDR3 length equals 13 residues. Deletions cut 2 bases from V and 6 bases from J, with 11 bases between. The CDR3 bases are TGTGCCAGCAGCGTGGCAGGGCGTGATGGCTACACCTTC. Residues: CASSVAGRDGYTF. The variable domain in full, completed from reference TRBV9 and TRBJ1-2, reads DSGVTQTPKHLITATGQRVTLRCSPRSGDLSVYWYQQSLDQGLQFLIQYYNGEERAKGNILERFSAQQFPDLHSELNLSSLELGDSALYFCASSVAGRDGYTFGSGTRLTVV.

The rearrangement links TRBV5-1 to TRBJ2-1; D is undetermined. Germline V lookup: CDR1 SGHRS, CDR2 YFSETQ. The CDR3 contains 14 residues. V lost 1 base and J 10 bases, leaving 15 bases between the germline ends. In DNA, the CDR3 is TGCGCCAGCAGCTTGTTGGATGTTAGAGGAGAGCAGTTCTTC. This sequence encodes CASSLLDVRGEQFF.